This TCR beta chain was obtained from a study of blood T cell repertoires in COVID-19. Study-level background: COVID-19 samples from acute and convalescent phases originated in the United States, Italy and Spain. T cells, B-cell-depleted T cells, or PBMCs provided the cDNA or gDNA that served as material.

Authors' methods: Amplification from reference gene primers served as the basis for estimated nucleated cell counts. Measured with immunoSEQ multiplex PCR; TCRdb has only the in-frame clones, and not every one. That table gives V, J and clone size, and the DNA gave D and trimming. The sample holds under 450,000 clones, about 90% seen once. V lost 2 bases and J 5 bases, leaving 15 bases between the germline ends. The V gene's germline CDR1 is PRHDT and CDR2 FYEKMQ (reference sequence). The CDR3 extends over 15 amino acids. The study assigned cohorts using participant-reported clinical history. J is TRBJ1-1 and V is TRBV13; D may be TRBD1 (5 bases). Sequencing was carried out using PBMCs or T cells enriched from blood (not recorded which). The clonotype was recovered from a woman in her 30s who had recovered from COVID-19. The CDR3 here is CASSLNPGRRTEAFF. The CDR3 DNA sequence: TGTGCCAGCAGCTTAAATCCAGGGAGGAGGACTGAAGCTTTCTTT.